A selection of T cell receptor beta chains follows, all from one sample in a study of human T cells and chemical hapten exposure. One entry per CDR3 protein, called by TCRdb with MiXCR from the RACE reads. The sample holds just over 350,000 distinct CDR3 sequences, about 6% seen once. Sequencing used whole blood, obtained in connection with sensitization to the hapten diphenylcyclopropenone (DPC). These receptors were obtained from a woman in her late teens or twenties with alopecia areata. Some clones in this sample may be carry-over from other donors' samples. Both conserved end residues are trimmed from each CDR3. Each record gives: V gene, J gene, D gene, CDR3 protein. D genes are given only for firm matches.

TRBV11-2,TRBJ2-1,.,ASSLGVLARNEQF
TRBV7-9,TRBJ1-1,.,ASSLNSMNTEAF
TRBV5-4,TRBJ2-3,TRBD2,ASSLGASGDTDTQY
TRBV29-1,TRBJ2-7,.,SVKGAAYEQY
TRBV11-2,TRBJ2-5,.,ASSPRVQETQY
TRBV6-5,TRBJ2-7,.,ASSTARTPSYEQY
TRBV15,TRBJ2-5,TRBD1,ATSRDRVSVETQY
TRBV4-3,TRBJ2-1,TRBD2,ASSQLAGDVYNEQF
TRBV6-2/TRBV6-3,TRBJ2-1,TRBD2,ASRLAGGLSYNEQF
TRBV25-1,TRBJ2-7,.,ASRDTSYEQY
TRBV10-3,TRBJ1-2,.,AIREKQPRGYT
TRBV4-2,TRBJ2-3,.,ASSQEDTKTDTQY
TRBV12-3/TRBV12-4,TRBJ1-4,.,ASSFRENNEKLF
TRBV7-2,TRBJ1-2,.,ASSLDSSNYGYT
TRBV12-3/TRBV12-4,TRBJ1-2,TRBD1,ASSSLQGTYGYT
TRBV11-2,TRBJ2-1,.,ASSLDRGDHNEQF
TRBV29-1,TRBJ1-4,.,SVSPKGGGNEKLF
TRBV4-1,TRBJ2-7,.,ASSQGPGTDEQY
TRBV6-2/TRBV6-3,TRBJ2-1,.,ASTRGLGTTINEQF
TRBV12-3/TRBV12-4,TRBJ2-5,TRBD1,ASSTGGRQETQY
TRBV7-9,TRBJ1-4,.,ASSLGGVNEKLF
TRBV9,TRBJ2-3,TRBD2,ASSPTSASTDTQY
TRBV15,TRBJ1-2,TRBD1,ATSSSTGALANYGYT
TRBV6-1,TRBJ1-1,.,ASRGRMNTEAF
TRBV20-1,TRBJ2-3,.,SARSFWGRARDTQY
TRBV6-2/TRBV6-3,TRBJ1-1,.,ASSPGSWGAF
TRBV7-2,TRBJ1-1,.,ASSLVAQMNTEAF
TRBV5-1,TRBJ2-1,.,ASSLSTQAYNEQF
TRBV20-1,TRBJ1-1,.,SASKPSPGNTEAF
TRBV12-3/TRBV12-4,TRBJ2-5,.,ASRRGGGGQETQY
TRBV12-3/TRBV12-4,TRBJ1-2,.,ASSPSRGVAGYT
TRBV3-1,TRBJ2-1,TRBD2,ASSQDGLVPPL
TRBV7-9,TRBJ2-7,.,ASSLERQGTQY
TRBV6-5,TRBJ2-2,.,ASRGFYTGELF
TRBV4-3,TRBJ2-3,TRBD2,ASSQEATSATDTQY
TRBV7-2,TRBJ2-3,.,ASSLSPSVSTDTQY
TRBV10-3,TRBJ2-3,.,AISETNEPGLGTTDTQY
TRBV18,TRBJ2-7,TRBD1,ASSRGQGIREQY
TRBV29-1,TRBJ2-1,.,SVPIREGSSYNEQF
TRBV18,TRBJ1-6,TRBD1,ASSPRTGGGNSPLH
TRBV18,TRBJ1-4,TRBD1,ASSPFMGQTNEKLF
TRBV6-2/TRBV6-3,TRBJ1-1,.,ASSWGNTEAF
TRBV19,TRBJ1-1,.,ASSIWGADTEAF
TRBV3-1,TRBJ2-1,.,ASSQGPLIFNEQF
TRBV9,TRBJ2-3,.,ASSVEGSGTDTQY